The sequence of this TCR beta chain was determined in a study of blood T cell repertoires in COVID-19. Whole-study context: Spain, Italy and the United States supplied samples that represented acute and convalescent COVID-19. T cells, B-cell-depleted T cells, or PBMCs provided the cDNA or gDNA that served as material.

With V trimmed by 6 bases and J by 4 bases, 8 bases remained unmatched. CDR1 is MNHEY and CDR2 is SVGAGI in the germline V gene. The CDR3 has 14 amino acids. As processed by the authors: Quantification of nucleated cells was approximated via reference gene primer amplification. Clones were read by immunoSEQ multiplex PCR, and TCRdb kept only the in-frame ones, dropping some. For V, J and clone size, that table is used; D and trimming come from the DNA. The data contain some 250,000 clones, 86% of them singletons. Sequencing was performed on peripheral blood. This TCR derives from a man at least 80 years old with acute or convalescent COVID-19. The V and J genes are TRBV6-5 and TRBJ2-7; 8 nucleotides match TRBD1. The CDR3 reads CASSRQGNRYEQYF. The DNA of the CDR3 is TGTGCCAGCAGCCGACAGGGGAATCGTTACGAGCAGTACTTC.